This is a list of T cell receptor beta chains from one sample in a study of blood T cell repertoires in COVID-19. The protocol was immunoSEQ multiplex PCR, while the TCRdb copy is restricted to in-frame clones and leaves out a portion. Counted here are about 210,000 clones, 88% occurring once; the ten biggest clones make up 1.6%. Input material: peripheral blood. Every receptor here comes from a man aged 18 to 29 with active or convalescent COVID-19. Each CDR3 is given with its conserved first and last residue. A D gene is named only where the DNA matches it firmly. Where a row states a size, it is once, few, many or the class of an expanded clone; other rows omit it.

J gene,V gene,D gene,clone size,CDR3 protein,CDR3 DNA
TRBJ2-1,TRBV18,NA,once,CASSHRENNEQFF,TGTGCCAGCTCGCACCGGGAAAACAATGAGCAGTTCTTC
TRBJ2-7,TRBV6-5,NA,NA,CASSYSVSPNEQYF,TGTGCCAGCAGTTACTCGGTCTCCCCTAACGAGCAGTACTTC
TRBJ1-6,TRBV9,TRBD1,NA,CASSTGGNRGNSPLHF,TGTGCCAGCTCTACAGGGGGAAACAGGGGTAATTCACCCCTCCACTTT
TRBJ1-4,TRBV29-1,NA,NA,CSAGDRAEKLFF,TGCAGCGCCGGGGATCGGGCTGAAAAACTGTTTTTT
TRBJ2-2,TRBV7-7,TRBD1,NA,CASSQDRAGTGELFF,TGTGCCAGCAGCCAGGACAGGGCGGGCACCGGGGAGCTGTTTTTT
TRBJ1-1,TRBV18,NA,NA,CASSYLRDTEAFF,TGTGCCAGCTCATATCTCCGGGACACTGAAGCTTTCTTT
TRBJ2-7,TRBV3-1/TRBV3-2,TRBD2,NA,CARVTSGRFLTYEQYF,TGTGCCAGGGTGACTAGCGGGAGGTTTTTAACCTACGAGCAGTACTTC
TRBJ1-4,TRBV7-8,TRBD1,NA,CASSSGDSSNEKLFF,TGTGCCAGCAGCTCCGGGGACAGCTCTAATGAAAAACTGTTTTTT
TRBJ2-2,TRBV12-5,TRBD1,once,CASGFTGGSRTGELFF,TGTGCTAGTGGTTTTACAGGGGGCTCGAGGACCGGGGAGCTGTTTTTT
TRBJ2-5,TRBV3-1/TRBV3-2,TRBD2,NA,CASSPRQLAGELRETQYF,TGTGCCAGCAGCCCCCGGCAGTTAGCGGGAGAACTCCGAGAGACCCAGTACTTC
TRBJ2-7,TRBV7-9,TRBD1,NA,CASRPGQGSYEQYF,TGTGCCAGCAGACCCGGACAGGGCTCGTACGAGCAGTACTTC
TRBJ2-5,TRBV7-6,NA,NA,CASSTGAGPETQYF,TGTGCCAGCAGCACGGGAGCAGGCCCAGAGACCCAGTACTTC
TRBJ2-4,TRBV19,NA,once,CASSMRGGKNIQYF,TGTGCCAGTAGTATGAGAGGGGGCAAAAACATTCAGTACTTC
TRBJ2-7,TRBV6-5,NA,NA,CASKEGAAYEQYF,TGTGCCAGCAAGGAGGGGGCCGCCTACGAGCAGTACTTC
TRBJ2-2,TRBV30,NA,NA,CAWSAEYTGELFF,TGTGCCTGGTCCGCGGAGTACACCGGGGAGCTGTTTTTT
TRBJ2-5,TRBV12-3/TRBV12-4,NA,NA,CASSAGGQETQYF,TGTGCCAGCAGCGCCGGGGGCCAAGAGACCCAGTACTTC